The T cell receptor beta chain under discussion was sequenced for a study of blood T cell repertoires in COVID-19 (dated by TCRdb to 2018 to 2021). Context from the whole study: Samples covering the acute and convalescent phases of COVID-19 were provided by collaborators in the United States, Italy and Spain. The dataset comprised deeply sampled blood TCRbeta repertoires from subjects exposed to, actively infected with, or recovered from COVID-19. Sample metadata almost always included a de-identified subject ID, COVID-19 status, age in years and sex. The repertoires were made available in a free public database intended to serve as a resource for research on the immune response to SARS-CoV-2. The material from the prospective study consisted of cDNA or gDNA derived from T cells, B-cell-depleted T cells, or PBMCs. The samples were drawn from the first 160 participants of the ongoing ImmuneRACE study and from some 1,300 subjects provided by 6 global collaborators. Where available, HLA class I and class II types were taken from metadata supplied by the sample provider and were not determined by assay-based typing. The research as a whole found: The quantity of clinical and demographic metadata differed by source and by participant and was supplied without curation.

From the cysteine up to the phenylalanine, the CDR3 has a length of 15 residues. Only the CDR3 portion is preserved as DNA: 45 bases, with reading frame beginning at the first base. Trimming takes 5 bases off V and 2 bases off J; junction bases not matched to a gene: 7. The CDR1 and CDR2 encoded by the germline V gene are SGHRS and YFSETQ. In the prospective study, participants were about 18 to 95 years old, resided in approximately 22 geographic areas of the United States, and were enrolled through a virtual design. To assign participants to cohorts, the prospective study relied on clinical history that participants themselves reported in a screening survey and a study questionnaire. ImmuneRACE Cohort 3 recovered participants were defined by two consecutive negative NP/OP PCR tests, healthcare professional clearance, or symptom resolution. In the prospective study, whole blood, serum and a nasopharyngeal or oropharyngeal swab were collected from each participant by mobile phlebotomists. Additional blood draws and questionnaires over an approximately 2-month period could optionally be provided by prospective study participants. Before DNA extraction, prospective study blood samples were shipped either frozen or at room temperature.

A note on this clone: Its antigen remains undetermined. Base qualities are not recorded, but no much larger clone differs from it by a single base.

TCRbeta CDR3 regions were amplified from genomic DNA by means of the immunoSEQ Assay, a bias-controlled multiplex PCR. Per the authors' processing: The number of nucleated cells in each sample was estimated by amplification of reference gene primers within the assay. To quantify the absolute abundance of each unique TCRbeta CDR3 rearrangement, sequence reads were collapsed and filtered. For each sample, productive Simpson clonality was calculated as the square root of Simpson's diversity index over productive rearrangements. The table was pulled from immuneACCESS by TCRdb, which kept in-frame rearrangements only. Such tables lose some clones; where checked, under half of the loss comes from unresolved V genes, and the rest has no known cause. V and J calls and clone size are as listed in that table; D and trimming were resolved from the DNA. This sample holds 140,000 to 150,000 clones; about nine tenths were observed only once. Around 4.5% of the sample is taken by the ten largest.

The clonotype comes from a man aged 45-65 years who had recovered from COVID-19. Sequencing input: PBMCs or T cells enriched from blood (not recorded which). This sequence uses TRBV5-1 and TRBJ2-1; a stretch of 7 junction bases matches TRBD2. The CDR3 region: CASSLSSGAYNEQFF. The DNA reads TGCGCCAGCAGTCTGTCCAGCGGGGCCTACAATGAGCAGTTCTTC.